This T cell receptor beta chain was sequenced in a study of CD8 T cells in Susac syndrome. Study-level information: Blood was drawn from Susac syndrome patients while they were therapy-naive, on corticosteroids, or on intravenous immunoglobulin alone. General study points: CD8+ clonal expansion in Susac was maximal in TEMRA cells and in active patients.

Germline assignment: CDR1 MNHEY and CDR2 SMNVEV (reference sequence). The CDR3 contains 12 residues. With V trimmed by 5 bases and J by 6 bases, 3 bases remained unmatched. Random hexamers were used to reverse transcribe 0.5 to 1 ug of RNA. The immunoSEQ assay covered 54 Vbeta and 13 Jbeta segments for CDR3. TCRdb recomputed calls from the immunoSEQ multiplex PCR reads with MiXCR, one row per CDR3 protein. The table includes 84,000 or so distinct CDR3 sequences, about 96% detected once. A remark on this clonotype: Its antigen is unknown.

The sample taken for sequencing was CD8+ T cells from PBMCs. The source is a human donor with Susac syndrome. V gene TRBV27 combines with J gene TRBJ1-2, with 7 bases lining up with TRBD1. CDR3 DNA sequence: TGTGCCAGCAGTACAGGGGCAAATGGCTACACCTTC. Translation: CASSTGANGYTF.